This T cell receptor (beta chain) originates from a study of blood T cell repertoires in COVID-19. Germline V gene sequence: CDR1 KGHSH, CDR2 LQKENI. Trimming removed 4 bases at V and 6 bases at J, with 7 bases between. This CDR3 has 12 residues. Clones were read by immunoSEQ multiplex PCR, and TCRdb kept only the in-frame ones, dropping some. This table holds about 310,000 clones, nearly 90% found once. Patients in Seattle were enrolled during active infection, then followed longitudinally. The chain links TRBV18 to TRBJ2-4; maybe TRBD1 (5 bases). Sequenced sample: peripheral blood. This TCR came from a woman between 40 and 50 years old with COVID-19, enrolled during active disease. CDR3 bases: TGTGCCAGCTCACTGGACACAAACATTCAGTACTTC. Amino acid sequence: CASSLDTNIQYF.